The 5 T cell receptor beta chains reported below all come from one sample, sequenced in a study of beta chain features in type 1 diabetes. The investigators reverse transcribed all of the isolated RNA, so they sequenced expressed TCRB transcripts. Data came from immunoSEQ multiplex PCR; TCRdb stores just in-frame clones and leaves some out. The sample carries 350,000 or so clones, about 19% recorded once. Sample: naive CD4+ T cells from blood. Receptors originate from a woman aged 18 to 35 in good health.

The genes are TRBV2 and TRBJ2-1; weak D call: TRBD1 (5 bases). Germline V gene sequence: CDR1 SNHLY, CDR2 FYNNEI. The CDR3 is 11 residues long. The germline V and J ends were trimmed by 8 bases and 6 bases, with 8 bases remaining between them. CDR3 protein: CASSGRNEQFF. The CDR3 bases are TGTGCCAGCTCAGGGCGCAATGAGCAGTTCTTC.

There are a few counts of this clone. The chain carries TRBV4-2 and TRBJ2-2, with 13 bases identical to TRBD2. The CDR3 sequence is 17 residues long. CDR1 is LGHNA, CDR2 YNFKEQ, per germline. V lost 7 bases, J lost 6 bases, and 11 bases stayed unmatched. The chain's CDR3 is CASNGGALAGGAGELFF. CDR3 DNA sequence: TGTGCCAGCAATGGTGGCGCACTAGCGGGAGGGGCCGGGGAGCTGTTTTTT.

The chain couples TRBV4-1 to TRBJ1-5, with D unresolved. The V gene's germline CDR1 is MGHRA and CDR2 YSYEKL. Deletions cut 7 bases from V and 0 bases from J, with 13 bases between. The CDR3 extends over 15 amino acids. The DNA for the CDR3 is TGCGCCAGCACGTCACAGATCTATAGCAATCAGCCCCAGCATTTT. It translates to CASTSQIYSNQPQHF.

This rearrangement joins TRBV12-5 to TRBJ1-1; 8 bases match TRBD1. With 3 bases clipped from V and 7 bases from J, the junction kept 13 bases outside the gene matches. Germline V gives CDR1 LGHNT, CDR2 FRNRAP. The CDR3 has 16 amino acids. The CDR3 sequence: CASGFPAGTGDFEAFF. As DNA, the CDR3 is TGTGCTAGTGGTTTTCCTGCCGGGACAGGAGACTTTGAAGCTTTCTTT. The complete variable domain, with remaining parts taken from reference TRBV12-5 and TRBJ1-1, reads DARVTQTPRHKVTEMGQEVTMRCQPILGHNTVFWYRQTMMQGLELLAYFRNRAPLDDSGMPKDRFSAEMPDATLATLKIQPSEPRDSAVYFCASGFPAGTGDFEAFFGQGTRLTVV.

This clone turned up a few times. The sample holds other DNA sequences that translate to the same CDR3. The chain has TRBV14 and TRBJ1-2; D possibly corresponds to TRBD1 (6 bases). V gave up 5 bases and J gave up 2 bases, with 9 bases separating them. Germline CDR1 is SGHDN and CDR2 is FVKESK. This CDR3 spans 13 amino acids. CDR3 in DNA: TGTGCCAGCAGCTTAGGACAGAACTATGGCTACACCTTC. The encoded protein is CASSLGQNYGYTF.